These 27 T cell receptor beta chains originate from one sample sequenced in a study of cytomegalovirus exposure and HLA in healthy donors. Libraries were prepared by immunoSEQ multiplex PCR; TCRdb keeps only in-frame clonotypes and omits some of them. The data hold roughly 90,000 clones, with about 85% observed a single time. Sequencing was done on a sample of PBMCs. These TCRs come from a man aged 18 to 30 in good health and CMV-seropositive.

About this clone: Different DNA sequences within this sample yield the same CDR3. The chain couples TRBV5-1 to TRBJ2-2, with TRBD2 as a possible D gene (5 bases). The germline CDR1 and CDR2 sequences are SGHRS and YFSETQ. The CDR3 runs to 16 residues. V was clipped by 0 bases and J by 0 bases, with 9 bases between them. This CDR3 reads CASSLGLAANTGELFF. CDR3 in DNA: TGCGCCAGCAGCTTGGGTCTAGCAGCGAACACCGGGGAGCTGTTTTTT.

This clone has a handful of counts. The CDR3 reads CASSLVGSPNNEQFF. In DNA form, the CDR3 reads TGTGCCAGCAGCTTAGTAGGGAGTCCCAACAATGAGCAGTTCTTC. The chain employs TRBV7-2 and TRBJ2-1; a weak D match, TRBD2 (5 bases). Trimming removed 1 base from V and 5 bases from J, with 12 bases in between. Germline V gene data show CDR1 as SGHTA and CDR2 as FQGNSA. There are 15 residues in the CDR3.

The rearrangement uses TRBV28 and TRBJ2-5, with D hard to call. V was clipped by 6 bases and J by 5 bases, with 7 bases between them. Germline V CDR1 and CDR2: MDHEN, SYDVKM. The CDR3 covers 11 residues. DNA of the CDR3: TGTGCCAGCAGCATTCGGGAGACCCAGTACTTC. It codes for CASSIRETQYF.

The sample holds one count of this clone. The genes are TRBV6-5 and TRBJ2-3, with D perhaps TRBD2 (5 bases). V was pared by 6 bases and J by 2 bases, with 15 bases between. CDR1 is MNHEY and CDR2 is SVGAGI in the germline V gene. CDR3 length: 15 residues. CDR3 sequence (DNA): TGTGCCAGCAGCCCCCAAGGAGGTTCCACAGATACGCAGTATTTT. Amino acids: CASSPQGGSTDTQYF.

The CDR3 region is CASSSDGDYGYTF. The CDR3 nucleotides read TGCGCCAGCAGCTCGGACGGGGACTATGGCTACACCTTC. V usage is TRBV5-1 and J usage is TRBJ1-2; D gene uncertain. Per germline, CDR1 SGHRS and CDR2 YFSETQ. Trimming took 3 bases from V and 3 from J, leaving 9 bases between them. The CDR3 runs to 13 residues.

The CDR3 DNA reads as TGTGCCAGCAGCTCGCTGACAGGGGGCCGTATCAATGAGCAGTTCTTC. Translating gives CASSSLTGGRINEQFF. The J gene is TRBJ2-1, the V gene TRBV11-2; 10 bases are shared with TRBD1. Losses at the gene ends were 4 bases for V and 6 bases for J; bases not matched to a gene: 9. The CDR3 contains 16 residues. CDR1 and CDR2 from the germline V gene are SGHAT and FQNNGV.

This sequence joins TRBV28 and TRBJ2-6; D call uncertain. This CDR3 comprises 14 residues. CDR1 and CDR2 (germline): MDHEN, SYDVKM. V was shortened by 6 bases and J by 0 bases, with 6 bases between the two germline ends. CDR3 sequence reads: CASRYSSGANVLTF. The CDR3 nucleotides read TGTGCCAGCAGATACAGCTCTGGGGCCAACGTCCTGACTTTC. Supplemented by reference TRBV28 and TRBJ2-6, the full variable domain reads DVKVTQSSRYLVKRTGEKVFLECVQDMDHENMFWYRQDPGLGLRLIYFSYDVKMKEKGDIPEGYSVSREKKERFSLILESASTNQTSMYLCASRYSSGANVLTFGAGSRLTVL.

This clone was detected a few times. The chain combines TRBV9 with TRBJ2-5; 8 bases are shared with TRBD1. The trim removed 0 bases at V and 4 bases at J, leaving 2 bases unmatched. The CDR3 is made up of 14 amino acids. From germline, CDR1 is SGDLS and CDR2 YYNGEE. In DNA form, the CDR3 reads TGTGCCAGCAGCGTAGGGACAGGGAGAGAGACCCAGTACTTC. This codes for CASSVGTGRETQYF.

The CDR3 loop is CAWSVADNQPQHF. The DNA of the CDR3 is TGTGCCTGGAGTGTAGCGGATAATCAGCCCCAGCATTTT. The chain joins TRBV30 to TRBJ1-5, with D uncertain. V was shortened by 0 bases and J by 4 bases, with 7 bases between the two germline ends. The CDR3 is 13 residues long. The germline gives CDR1 GTSNPN, CDR2 SVGIG (reference sequence).

V gene TRBV5-5 combines with J gene TRBJ2-3; 8 bases fit TRBD1. The CDR3 has 16 amino acids. The germline V gene has CDR1 SGHKS and CDR2 YYEKEE (reference sequence). The junction had 7 bases not matched to a gene; V was cut back by 2 bases and J by 2 bases. The DNA for the CDR3 is TGTGCCAGCAGCTTCAGTTGGGACAGGACCACAGATACGCAGTATTTT. Translating it yields CASSFSWDRTTDTQYF.

This chain uses TRBV28 with TRBJ2-7, with D unresolved. CDR1 and CDR2 (germline): MDHEN, SYDVKM. The germline V and J ends were trimmed by 6 bases and 6 bases, with 15 bases remaining between them. This CDR3 spans 13 amino acids. The CDR3 sequence is CASSPIGAREQYF. The CDR3 DNA reads TGTGCCAGCAGCCCTATAGGAGCCCGCGAGCAGTACTTC.

The chain is built from TRBV11-2 and TRBJ1-1; D may be TRBD1 (5 bases). Trimming stripped 3 bases from V and 4 bases from J, with 12 bases between. CDR3 size: 14 residues. Looked up from germline, CDR1 is SGHAT and CDR2 is FQNNGV. The CDR3 DNA sequence: TGTGCCAGCAGCTTTGGGACTATGGGCACTGAAGCTTTCTTT. Translated: CASSFGTMGTEAFF. Based on the CDR3 plus reference TRBV11-2 and TRBJ1-1, the full variable domain is EAGVAQSPRYKIIEKRQSVAFWCNPISGHATLYWYQQILGQGPKLLIQFQNNGVVDDSQLPKDRFSAERLKGVDSTLKIQPAKLEDSAVYLCASSFGTMGTEAFFGQGTRLTVV.

This chain joins TRBV6-5 and TRBJ1-3; D perhaps matches TRBD1 (6 bases). This CDR3 comprises 15 residues. CDR1 is MNHEY, CDR2 SVGAGI, per germline. Trimming took 6 bases from V and 1 from J, leaving 13 bases between them. CDR3 coding DNA: TGTGCCAGCAGCCCCGACAGGAGTTCTGGAAACACCATATATTTT. Encoded protein: CASSPDRSSGNTIYF.

V and J are TRBV6-6 and TRBJ2-1; D call uncertain. Trimming stripped 2 bases from V and 0 bases from J, with 8 bases between. Germline lookup yields CDR1 MNHNY and CDR2 SVGAGI (reference sequence). The CDR3 length is 15 residues. This CDR3 is CASSYRRNSYNEQFF. The CDR3 DNA is TGTGCCAGCAGTTACCGGCGGAACTCCTACAATGAGCAGTTCTTC.

V is TRBV9 and J is TRBJ1-5, with TRBD1 as a possible D gene (6 bases). CDR3 length: 15 residues. V was shortened by 0 bases and J by 4 bases, with 11 bases between the two germline ends. Germline V gene sequence: CDR1 SGDLS, CDR2 YYNGEE. This chain's CDR3 is CASSVAGGGNQPQHF. The CDR3 DNA reads TGTGCCAGCAGCGTAGCGGGGGGCGGGAATCAGCCCCAGCATTTT.

This CDR3 reads CASSSSGGPMGYGYTF. The CDR3 DNA reads TGTGCCAGCAGTTCCTCAGGGGGCCCCATGGGCTATGGCTACACCTTC. The rearrangement uses TRBV28 and TRBJ1-2; 8 positions agree with TRBD1. The CDR3 covers 16 residues. The J segment lost 4 bases and the V segment lost 4 bases, leaving 11 bases of the junction unmatched. Germline-derived CDR1 and CDR2 are MDHEN and SYDVKM.

The gene calls are TRBV2 and TRBJ2-1, with D maybe TRBD2 (6 bases). The CDR3 consists of 16 residues. CDR1 and CDR2 (germline): SNHLY, FYNNEI. V shed 2 bases and J shed 2 bases, with 13 bases lying between them. The CDR3 sequence: CASSEFETSPYNEQFF. The CDR3 coding sequence is TGTGCCAGCAGTGAATTTGAGACTAGTCCCTACAATGAGCAGTTCTTC.

The rearrangement uses TRBV5-1 and TRBJ1-4, with 8 nucleotides matching TRBD1. Germline V gene sequence: CDR1 SGHRS, CDR2 YFSETQ. V was pared by 0 bases and J by 7 bases, with 8 bases of the junction left unmatched. The CDR3 length is 16 residues. CDR3 sequence (DNA): TGCGCCAGCAGCTTGGCCCCGACAGGGGTCGGTGAAAAACTGTTTTTT. It encodes CASSLAPTGVGEKLFF. Variable domain in full (rest from reference TRBV5-1 and TRBJ1-4): KAGVTQTPRYLIKTRGQQVTLSCSPISGHRSVSWYQQTPGQGLQFLFEYFSETQRNKGNFPGRFSGRQFSNSRSEMNVSTLELGDSALYLCASSLAPTGVGEKLFFGSGTQLSVL.

The count of this clone is one. The chain is built from TRBV27 and TRBJ2-5; D is unclear. V gave up 4 bases and J gave up 5 bases, with 5 bases separating them. Germline CDR1 MNHEY, CDR2 SMNVEV (reference sequence). The CDR3 has 11 amino acids. The CDR3 loop reads CASSSGETQYF. The CDR3 coding sequence is TGTGCCAGCAGTTCAGGCGAGACCCAGTACTTC.

The chain joins TRBV10-3 to TRBJ2-2; 14 bases line up with TRBD2. CDR1 ENHRY and CDR2 SYGVKD come from the germline V gene. The CDR3 spans 18 residues. V trimming: 2 bases; J trimming: 4 bases; junction bases outside the gene matches: 6. CDR3 nucleotide sequence: TGTGCCATCAGTGAGATAGGGACTAGCGGGAGTCGCACCGGGGAGCTGTTTTTT. This sequence encodes CAISEIGTSGSRTGELFF.

This chain links TRBV15 with TRBJ1-4; 10 bases match TRBD1. CDR3 length: 15 amino acids. CDR1 is LNHNV and CDR2 is YYDKDF in the germline V gene (reference sequence). The V segment lost 1 base and the J segment 8 bases; nucleotides outside the gene matches: 4. The CDR3 region has the DNA TGTGCCACCAGCAGAGCTCGGGACAGGGGAGAAAAACTGTTTTTT. Translated, it gives CATSRARDRGEKLFF.

V gene TRBV7-2 combines with J gene TRBJ2-7, with TRBD1 identical over 7 bases. With V trimmed by 0 bases and J by 0 bases, 2 bases remained unmatched. This CDR3 is 15 amino acids long. Per germline, CDR1 SGHTA and CDR2 FQGNSA. The CDR3 region is CASSLAAGGSYEQYV. In nucleotides, the CDR3 is TGTGCCAGCAGCTTAGCGGCAGGGGGCTCCTACGAGCAGTACGTC.

This chain connects TRBV6-6 to TRBJ2-1; TRBD1 aligns across 10 bases. With 6 bases clipped from V and 7 bases from J, the junction kept 6 bases outside the gene matches. The germline CDR1 and CDR2 sequences are MNHNY and SVGAGI (reference sequence). The length of the CDR3 is 14 residues. The CDR3 DNA sequence: TGTGCCAGCAGACCGGGACAGGGGATTAATGAGCAGTTCTTC. Its protein product is CASRPGQGINEQFF.

The J gene is TRBJ1-5, the V gene TRBV4-2; 8 nucleotides align to TRBD1. This CDR3 has 15 amino acids. The germline V gene encodes CDR1 LGHNA and CDR2 YNFKEQ. The J segment lost 5 bases and the V segment lost 4 bases, leaving 7 bases of the junction unmatched. The CDR3 spells CASSRRTGLDQPQHF. CDR3 bases: TGTGCCAGCAGCCGCCGGACAGGGTTGGATCAGCCCCAGCATTTT.

This chain links TRBV21-1 with TRBJ2-7; the D segment call TRBD2 is taken from the table without a DNA check. TRBV21-1 counts as a pseudogene. CDR3 length equals 13 residues. CDR3 coding DNA: TGTCCGGGGGGGGTACCGACATCCTACGAGCAGTACTTC. Translating gives CPGGVPTSYEQYF.

This clone was observed a single time. The chain carries TRBV7-9 and TRBJ2-7, with 8 bases that match TRBD2. Germline V CDR1 and CDR2: SEHNR, FQNEAQ (reference sequence). The CDR3 totals 14 residues. V lost 1 base, J lost 6 bases, and 5 bases stayed unmatched. The CDR3 protein is CASSLGTSSAEQYF. CDR3 DNA sequence: TGTGCCAGCAGCTTAGGGACTAGCTCGGCCGAGCAGTACTTC.

The gene calls are TRBV7-9 and TRBJ2-1; 7 bases line up with TRBD1. CDR1 is SEHNR and CDR2 is FQNEAQ in the germline V gene (reference sequence). After removal of 4 bases from V and 1 base from J, the junction contained 13 bases not matched to a gene. The CDR3 length is 18 residues. In DNA form, the CDR3 reads TGTGCCAGCAGCTCGCCGAGTAAGGGACAGTCATCCTACAATGAGCAGTTCTTC. Encoded protein: CASSSPSKGQSSYNEQFF.